A single T cell receptor (beta chain) is shown here with its context. Its antigen specificity is not known. Base quality data are lacking; no much larger clone is found one base away. Within the sample, other DNA sequences also encode this same CDR3. Using the deep immunoSEQ assay, multiplex PCR amplified TCR CDR3 regions from genomic DNA. Genomic DNA extracted from each cell subset was distributed evenly over all wells of several immunoSEQ 96-well plates, and each plate served as one replicate. For sorted subsets, roughly 200 ng of genomic DNA, equivalent to 25,000 to 30,000 T cell genomes, went into each replicate PCR. The purified libraries were quantified using a Qubit 3.0 fluorometer, sized with a Bioanalyzer 2100, and then quantified again using the KAPA Library Quantification kit. Each immunoSEQ 96-well plate was sequenced on its own single-read 150-cycle Illumina NextSeq 550 flow cell. Per the source publication's procedure: Because the immunoSEQ output included only junctional sequences and no quality scores, the filtering could not be the same as the filtering used for full-length reads. Sequences were annotated with PyIR, a Python wrapper for IgBLAST v1.9, and V/J genes and CDR3 were assigned using IMGT germline references. Reads with weak V/J assignments (E-value above 1e-6), missing CDR3, stop codons, out-of-frame junctions, or ambiguous translated residues were removed. V3J clonotypes were defined as sequences sharing the same inferred V gene, J gene, and CDR3 amino acid sequence. Percentage overlap between repertoires was calculated by dividing the number of shared unique clonotypes by the size of the smaller repertoire. Three approaches were used to assess repertoire richness: RTK rarefaction, the Chao1 estimator, and Recon v2.1 estimates of unobserved clonotypes. Generation probabilities were computed with OLGA for all TCRbeta clonotypes obtained by the gDNA method from a handful of donors. Entries here come from immuneACCESS through TCRdb and include only in-frame sequences with V and J called. Some clones fail to appear in such tables; in the studies checked, an unresolved V gene covers under half of the shortfall, and the cause of the remainder is unknown. D and trimming come from the DNA, and the V and J calls and clone size come from that table. Counted in this sample were around 2.5 million clones; roughly 93% of them appeared once. 0.36% of the sample belongs to the ten largest clones.

From the cysteine through the phenylalanine, the CDR3 covers 14 amino acids. Only CDR3 DNA is held: 42 bases, read in frame from base 1. From the germline V gene, CDR1 is SGHAT and CDR2 is FQNNGV. V is cut back by 6 bases and J by 4 bases, with 6 bases in the junction unmatched. The sample is drawn from a study of shared clonotypes between healthy human individuals (TCRdb year 2020). At the level of the whole study: The cohort comprised a couple of women and three men aged 18 to 49 years. For each donor, CD4 naive and CD4 memory were each run on three plates, CD8 naive on two plates, and CD8 memory on one plate. To increase sequencing depth and limit assay-specific biases, TCR repertoire library preparation and sequencing were carried out by different laboratories using diverse techniques. Leukapheresis yielded between about 0.85 and 9.5 billion PBMCs per donor. To estimate repertoire size and how much clonotypes are shared between individuals, the study performed deep sequencing of blood TCR repertoires from five healthy adults.

Points the paper makes about the study in general: Incomplete sequencing was indicated by rarefaction of sorted-subset datasets, despite the large sequencing depth. The genetic and exposure-history diversity represented was limited by the small number of donors. When several donors were compared, the shared fraction of clonotypes was about 5.2% for naive CD4, 3.5% to 4% for naive CD8, about 2.5% for memory CD4, and 0.35% to 0.5% for memory CD8. Based on pairwise subsampling, the degree of clonotype sharing among donors was expected to be affected by sequencing depth. Higher generation probabilities were observed for clonotypes shared by all four sorted-subset donors than for non-shared clonotypes. Sampling was restricted to blood, and TCR repertoires in tissues likely differ from the TCR repertoires found in blood. Larger estimated clonotype richness was generally found for naive subsets than for memory subsets.

Healthy HIV-negative adults with no recently reported acute infections or vaccinations were included as donors. Every donor was a Caucasian adult residing in Nashville, Tennessee, USA. CD4+ T cells were enriched through magnetic negative selection, after which naive cells were positively selected on CD45RA and the remaining negative fraction served as the memory subset. Blood was obtained by leukapheresis, after which PBMCs were separated by Ficoll-Histopaque density gradient centrifugation and cryopreserved in liquid nitrogen vapor phase. Purity and quantity of every magnetically sorted T cell population were checked by analytical flow cytometry. Genomic DNA was isolated from each sorted fraction and quantified by UV absorbance on a Nanodrop 2000c.

Material: naive CD4+ T cells from PBMCs. According to the study, the label for this sample's cell subset or site signals: CD45RA+ positively selected. The sequence was collected from a man aged 18 to 29 in good health. Some clones in this sample may be carry-over from other donors' samples. Here the chain combines TRBV11-2 and TRBJ2-1; 7 central nucleotides agree with TRBD1. The sequence in DNA is TGTGCCAGCAGTGCACGGGACAGTTACAATGAGCAGTTCTTC. It translates to CASSARDSYNEQFF.